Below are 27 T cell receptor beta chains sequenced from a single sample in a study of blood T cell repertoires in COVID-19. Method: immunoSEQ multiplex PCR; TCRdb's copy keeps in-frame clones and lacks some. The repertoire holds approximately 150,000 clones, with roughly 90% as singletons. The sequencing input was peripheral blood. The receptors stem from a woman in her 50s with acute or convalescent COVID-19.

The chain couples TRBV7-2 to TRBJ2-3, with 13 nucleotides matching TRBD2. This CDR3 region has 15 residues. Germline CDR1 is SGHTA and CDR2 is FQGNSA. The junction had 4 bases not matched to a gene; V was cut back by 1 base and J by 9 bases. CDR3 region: CASSLDQTSGRTQYF. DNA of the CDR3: TGTGCCAGCAGCTTAGATCAGACTAGCGGGAGGACGCAGTATTTT.

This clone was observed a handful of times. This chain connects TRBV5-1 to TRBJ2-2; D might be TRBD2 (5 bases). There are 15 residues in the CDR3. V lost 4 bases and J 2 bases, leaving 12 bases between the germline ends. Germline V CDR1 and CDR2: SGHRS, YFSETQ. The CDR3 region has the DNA TGCGCCAGCAGCGCGACTACTGGTAACACCGGGGAGCTGTTTTTT. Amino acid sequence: CASSATTGNTGELFF.

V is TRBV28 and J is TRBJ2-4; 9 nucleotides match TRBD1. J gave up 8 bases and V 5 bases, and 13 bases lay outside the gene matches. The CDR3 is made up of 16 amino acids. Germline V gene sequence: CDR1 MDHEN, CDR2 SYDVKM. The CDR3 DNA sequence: TGTGCCAGCAGTGTACAAGGGACAGGGTCCGGAGACATTCAGTACTTC. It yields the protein CASSVQGTGSGDIQYF. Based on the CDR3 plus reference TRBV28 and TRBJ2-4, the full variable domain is DVKVTQSSRYLVKRTGEKVFLECVQDMDHENMFWYRQDPGLGLRLIYFSYDVKMKEKGDIPEGYSVSREKKERFSLILESASTNQTSMYLCASSVQGTGSGDIQYFGAGTRLSVL.

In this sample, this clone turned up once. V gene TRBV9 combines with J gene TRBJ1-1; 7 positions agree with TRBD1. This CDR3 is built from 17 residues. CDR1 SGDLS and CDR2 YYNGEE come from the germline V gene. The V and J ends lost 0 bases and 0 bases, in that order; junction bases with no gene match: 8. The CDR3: CASSVAVGGAMNTEAFF. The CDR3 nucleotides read TGTGCCAGCAGCGTAGCAGTAGGGGGCGCGATGAACACTGAAGCTTTCTTT.

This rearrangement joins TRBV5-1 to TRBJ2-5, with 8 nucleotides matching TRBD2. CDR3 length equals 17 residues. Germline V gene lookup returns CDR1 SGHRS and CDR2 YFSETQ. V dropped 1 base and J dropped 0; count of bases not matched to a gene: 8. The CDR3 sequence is CASSLYIAGTHQETQYF. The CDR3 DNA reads TGCGCCAGCAGCTTGTACATAGCGGGAACTCACCAAGAGACCCAGTACTTC.

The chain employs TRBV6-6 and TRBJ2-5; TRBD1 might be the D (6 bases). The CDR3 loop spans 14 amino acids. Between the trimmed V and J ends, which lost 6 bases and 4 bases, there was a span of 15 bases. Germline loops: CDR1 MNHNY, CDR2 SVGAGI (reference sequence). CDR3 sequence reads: CASRPSGGLETQYF. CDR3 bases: TGTGCCAGCAGACCCAGTGGGGGCTTAGAGACCCAGTACTTC.

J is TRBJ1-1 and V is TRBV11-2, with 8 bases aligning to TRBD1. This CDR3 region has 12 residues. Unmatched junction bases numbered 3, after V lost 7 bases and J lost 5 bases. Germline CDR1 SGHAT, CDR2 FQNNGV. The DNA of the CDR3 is TGTGCCAGCACCCGGGACAGGACTGAAGCTTTCTTT. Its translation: CASTRDRTEAFF.

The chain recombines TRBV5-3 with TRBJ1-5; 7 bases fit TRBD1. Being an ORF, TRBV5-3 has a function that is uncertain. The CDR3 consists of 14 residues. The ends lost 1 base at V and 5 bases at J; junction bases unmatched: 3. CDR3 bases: TGTGCCAGAAGCTTGTGGACAGGCGATCAGCCCCAGCATTTT. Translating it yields CARSLWTGDQPQHF.

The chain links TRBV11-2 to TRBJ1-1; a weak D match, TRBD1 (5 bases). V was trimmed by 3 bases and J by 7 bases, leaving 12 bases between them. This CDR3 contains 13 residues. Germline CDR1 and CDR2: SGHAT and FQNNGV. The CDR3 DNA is TGTGCCAGCAGCTTTCAACGACAGAGTGAAGCTTTCTTT. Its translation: CASSFQRQSEAFF.

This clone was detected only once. Here the CDR3 reads CASSLGSTSGNTIYF. The CDR3 region has the DNA TGCGCCAGCAGCTTGGGGAGCACTTCTGGAAACACCATATATTTT. The J gene is TRBJ1-3, the V gene TRBV5-1; D not certain. The V gene lost 0 bases and the J gene lost 1 base, with 8 bases spanning the gap. Per the germline V gene, CDR1 is SGHRS and CDR2 is YFSETQ. The CDR3 is 15 amino acids.

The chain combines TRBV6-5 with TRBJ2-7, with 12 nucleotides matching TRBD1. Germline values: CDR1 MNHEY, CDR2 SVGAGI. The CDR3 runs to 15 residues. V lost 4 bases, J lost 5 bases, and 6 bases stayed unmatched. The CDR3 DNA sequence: TGTGCCAGCAGTTTCTCCGGGACAGGGGGCGACGAGCAGTACTTC. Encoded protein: CASSFSGTGGDEQYF.

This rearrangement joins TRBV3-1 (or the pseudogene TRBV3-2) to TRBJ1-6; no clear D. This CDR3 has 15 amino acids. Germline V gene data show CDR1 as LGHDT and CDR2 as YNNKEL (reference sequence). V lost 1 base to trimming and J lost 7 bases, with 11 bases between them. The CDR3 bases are TGTGCCAGCAGCCAAGTGGGCCATGGGAATTCACCCCTCCACTTT. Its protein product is CASSQVGHGNSPLHF.

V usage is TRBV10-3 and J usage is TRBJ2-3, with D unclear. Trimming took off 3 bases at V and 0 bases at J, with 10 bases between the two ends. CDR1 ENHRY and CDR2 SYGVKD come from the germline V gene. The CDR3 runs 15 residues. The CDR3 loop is CAISDGGSSTDTQYF. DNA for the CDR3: TGTGCCATCAGTGATGGCGGATCTAGCACAGATACGCAGTATTTT.

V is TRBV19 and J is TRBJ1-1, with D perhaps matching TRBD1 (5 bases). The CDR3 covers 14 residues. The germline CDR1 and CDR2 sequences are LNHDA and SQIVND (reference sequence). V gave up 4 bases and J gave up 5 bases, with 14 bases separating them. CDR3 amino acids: CASSKRLGGTEAFF. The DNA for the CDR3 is TGTGCCAGTAGTAAGCGATTGGGGGGGACTGAAGCTTTCTTT.

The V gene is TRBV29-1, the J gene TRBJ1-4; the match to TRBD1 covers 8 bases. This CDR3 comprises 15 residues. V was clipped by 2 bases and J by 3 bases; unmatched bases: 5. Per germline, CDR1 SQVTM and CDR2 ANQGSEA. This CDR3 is CSVEQGALSNEKLFF. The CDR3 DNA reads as TGCAGCGTTGAACAGGGGGCACTTTCTAATGAAAAACTGTTTTTT.

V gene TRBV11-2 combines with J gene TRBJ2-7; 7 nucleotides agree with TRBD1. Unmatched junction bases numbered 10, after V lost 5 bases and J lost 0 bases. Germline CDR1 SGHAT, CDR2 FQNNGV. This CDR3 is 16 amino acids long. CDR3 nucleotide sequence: TGTGCCAGCAGCCTCTTCGGGGACAGAGTCTCCTACGAGCAGTACTTC. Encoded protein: CASSLFGDRVSYEQYF.

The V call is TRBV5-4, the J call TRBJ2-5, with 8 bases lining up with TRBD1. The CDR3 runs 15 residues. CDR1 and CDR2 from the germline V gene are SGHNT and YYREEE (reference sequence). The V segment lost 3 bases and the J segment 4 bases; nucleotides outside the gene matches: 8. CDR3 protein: CASSYRARGRETQYF. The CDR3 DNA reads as TGTGCCAGCAGCTACCGAGCCAGGGGGCGAGAGACCCAGTACTTC.

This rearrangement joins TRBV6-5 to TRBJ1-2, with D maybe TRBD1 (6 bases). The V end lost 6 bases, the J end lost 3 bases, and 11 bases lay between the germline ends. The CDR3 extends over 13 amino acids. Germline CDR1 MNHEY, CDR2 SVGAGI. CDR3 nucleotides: TGTGCCAGCAGGCCGGACAGCTACTATGGCTACACCTTC. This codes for CASRPDSYYGYTF.

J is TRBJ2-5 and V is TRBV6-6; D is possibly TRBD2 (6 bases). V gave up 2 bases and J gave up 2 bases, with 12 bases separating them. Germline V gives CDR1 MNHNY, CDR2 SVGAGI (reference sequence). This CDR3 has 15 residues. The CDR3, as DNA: TGTGCCAGCAGTTACCCGGAGGGGTTACAAGAGACCCAGTACTTC. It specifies CASSYPEGLQETQYF.

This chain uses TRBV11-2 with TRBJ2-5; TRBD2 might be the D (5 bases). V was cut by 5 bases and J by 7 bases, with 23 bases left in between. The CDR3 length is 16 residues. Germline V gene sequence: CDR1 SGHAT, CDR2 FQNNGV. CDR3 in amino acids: CASSQPTPDGMVTQYF. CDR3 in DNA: TGTGCCAGCAGCCAACCCACCCCCGACGGGATGGTGACCCAGTACTTC.

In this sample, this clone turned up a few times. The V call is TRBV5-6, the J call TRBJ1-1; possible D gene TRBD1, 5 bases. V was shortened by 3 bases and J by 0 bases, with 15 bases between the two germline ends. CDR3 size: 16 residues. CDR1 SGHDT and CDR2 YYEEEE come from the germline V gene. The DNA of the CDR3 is TGTGCCAGCAGCTGGGGGGACTCCCGTTTGAACACTGAAGCTTTCTTT. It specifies CASSWGDSRLNTEAFF.

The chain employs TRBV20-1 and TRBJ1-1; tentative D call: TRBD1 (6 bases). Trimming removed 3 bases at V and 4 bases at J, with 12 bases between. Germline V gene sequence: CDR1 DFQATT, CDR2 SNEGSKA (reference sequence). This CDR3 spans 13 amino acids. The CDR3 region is CSASRGGGTEAFF. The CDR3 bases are TGCAGTGCTAGTAGGGGGGGCGGCACTGAAGCTTTCTTT.

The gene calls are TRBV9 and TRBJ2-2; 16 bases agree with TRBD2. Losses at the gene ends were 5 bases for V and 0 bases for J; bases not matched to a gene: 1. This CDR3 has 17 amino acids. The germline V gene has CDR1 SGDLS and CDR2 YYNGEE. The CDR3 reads CASRGTSGRANTGELFF. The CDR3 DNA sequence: TGTGCCAGCAGGGGGACTAGCGGGAGGGCGAACACCGGGGAGCTGTTTTTT. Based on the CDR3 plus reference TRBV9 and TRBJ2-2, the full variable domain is DSGVTQTPKHLITATGQRVTLRCSPRSGDLSVYWYQQSLDQGLQFLIQYYNGEERAKGNILERFSAQQFPDLHSELNLSSLELGDSALYFCASRGTSGRANTGELFFGEGSRLTVL.

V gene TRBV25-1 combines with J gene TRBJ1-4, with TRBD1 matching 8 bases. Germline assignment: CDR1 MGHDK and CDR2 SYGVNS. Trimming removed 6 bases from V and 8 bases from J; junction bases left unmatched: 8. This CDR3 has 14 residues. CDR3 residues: CASSLGQAGEKLFF. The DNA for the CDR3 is TGTGCCAGCAGCCTGGGACAGGCAGGGGAAAAACTGTTTTTT.

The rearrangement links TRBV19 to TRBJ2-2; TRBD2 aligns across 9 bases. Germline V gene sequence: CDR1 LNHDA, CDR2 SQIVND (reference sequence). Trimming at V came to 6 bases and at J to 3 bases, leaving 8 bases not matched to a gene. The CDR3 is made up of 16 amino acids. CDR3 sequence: CASSPRTSAHTGELFF. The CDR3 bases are TGTGCCAGTAGCCCGCGGACTAGCGCCCACACCGGGGAGCTGTTTTTT.

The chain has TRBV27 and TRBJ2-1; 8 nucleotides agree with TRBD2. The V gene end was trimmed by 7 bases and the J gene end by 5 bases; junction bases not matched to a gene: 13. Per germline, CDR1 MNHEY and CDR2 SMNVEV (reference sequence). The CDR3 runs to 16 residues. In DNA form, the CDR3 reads TGTGCCAGCAACCCTCAGCGGGGGATGGGCCACAATGAGCAGTTCTTC. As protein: CASNPQRGMGHNEQFF.

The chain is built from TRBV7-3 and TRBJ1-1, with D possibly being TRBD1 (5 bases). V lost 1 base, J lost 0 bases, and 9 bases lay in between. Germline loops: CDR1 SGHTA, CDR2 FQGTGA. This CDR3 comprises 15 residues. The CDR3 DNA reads TGTGCCAGCAGCTTAAACGGGGGTCTGAACACTGAAGCTTTCTTT. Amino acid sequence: CASSLNGGLNTEAFF.